This TCR beta chain was profiled in a study of shared clonotypes between healthy human individuals. Germline V gene lookup returns CDR1 KGHSH and CDR2 LQKENI. The CDR3 consists of 15 residues. Trimming pared 3 bases from V and 3 bases from J, leaving 15 bases between. Some clones are missing from TCRdb's copy, which holds only in-frame ones; the method was immunoSEQ multiplex PCR. The sample contains a few million clones, roughly nine tenths of which appear only once. This clone was counted once. Input material: naive CD4+ T cells sorted from blood. Subset specified: CD45RA+ positively selected. The chain carries TRBV18 and TRBJ2-7; D perhaps matches TRBD2 (7 bases). This clonotype was sampled from a man between 18 and 29 years old in good health. The CDR3 nucleotides are TGTGCCAGCTCACCCCGTGGGGGGGCGAGCTACGAGCAGTACTTC. Protein: CASSPRGGASYEQYF.